This T cell receptor (beta chain) was recovered during a study of blood T cell repertoires in COVID-19. Study-wide background: Collection of acute and convalescent COVID-19 samples took place in the United States, Italy and Spain.

This CDR3 comprises 14 residues. Unmatched junction bases numbered 3, after V lost 4 bases and J lost 1 base. Germline loops: CDR1 SGHRS, CDR2 YFSETQ. Only a few counts were recorded for this clone. The same CDR3 arises from other DNA sequences in this sample as well. Cohorts were assigned according to the clinical history that participants reported. Recovered status in Cohort 3 required two negative PCRs, clearance, or symptom resolution. The method was immunoSEQ multiplex PCR; TCRdb's version includes in-frame clones alone and lacks a portion of them. This sample has almost 500,000 clones, with 80% to 90% found just once.

The chain joins TRBV5-1 to TRBJ1-1, with 8 bases fitting TRBD1. Sequencing was performed on PBMCs or T cells enriched from blood (not recorded which). The TCR comes from a woman aged 55-70 years who had recovered from COVID-19. In DNA form, the CDR3 reads TGCGCCAGCAGCCAACAGGGGGGGAACACTGAAGCTTTCTTT. This translates into CASSQQGGNTEAFF.